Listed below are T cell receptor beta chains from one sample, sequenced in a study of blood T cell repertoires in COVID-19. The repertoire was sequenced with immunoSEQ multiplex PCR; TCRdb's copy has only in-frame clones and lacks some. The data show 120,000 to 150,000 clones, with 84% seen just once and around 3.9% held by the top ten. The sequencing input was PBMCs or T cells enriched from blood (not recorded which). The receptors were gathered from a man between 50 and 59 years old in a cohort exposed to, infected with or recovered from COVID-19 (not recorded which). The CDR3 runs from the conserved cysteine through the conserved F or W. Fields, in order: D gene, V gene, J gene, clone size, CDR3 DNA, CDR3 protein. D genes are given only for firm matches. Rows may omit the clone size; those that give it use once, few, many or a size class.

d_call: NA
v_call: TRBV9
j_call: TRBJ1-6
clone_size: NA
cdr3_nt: TGTGCCAGCAGCGTAGTAGAGAGTAATTCACCCCTCCACTTT
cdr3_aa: CASSVVESNSPLHF

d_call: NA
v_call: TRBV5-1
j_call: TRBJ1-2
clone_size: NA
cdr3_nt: TGCGCCAGCAGCGCCGGACATACTAACTATGGCTACACCTTC
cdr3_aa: CASSAGHTNYGYTF

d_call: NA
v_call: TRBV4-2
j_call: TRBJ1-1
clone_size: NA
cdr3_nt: TGTGCCAGCAGCCACCAGGGCACTGAAGCTTTCTTT
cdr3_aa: CASSHQGTEAFF

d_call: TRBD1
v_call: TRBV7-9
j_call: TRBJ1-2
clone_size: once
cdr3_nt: TGTGCCAGCAGGGGACAGGGTACGGATGGCTACACCTTC
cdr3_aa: CASRGQGTDGYTF

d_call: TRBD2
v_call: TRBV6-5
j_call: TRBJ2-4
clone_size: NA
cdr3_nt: TGTGCCAGCAGTTACGGGACTAGGAGGGAAGTTCAGTACTTC
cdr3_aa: CASSYGTRREVQYF

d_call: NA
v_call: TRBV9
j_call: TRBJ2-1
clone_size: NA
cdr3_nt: TGTGCCAGCAGCGTAGGACTCGGGGTGTACAATGAGCAGTTCTTC
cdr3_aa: CASSVGLGVYNEQFF

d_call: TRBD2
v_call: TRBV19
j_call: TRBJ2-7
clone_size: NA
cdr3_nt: TGTGCCAGTGCGGAACTAGCGGGAGGGTCTTGGTACGAGCAGTACTTC
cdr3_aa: CASAELAGGSWYEQYF

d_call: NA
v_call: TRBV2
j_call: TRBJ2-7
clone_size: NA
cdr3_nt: TGTGCCAGCAGGGCCAACGAGCAGTACTTC
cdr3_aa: CASRANEQYF

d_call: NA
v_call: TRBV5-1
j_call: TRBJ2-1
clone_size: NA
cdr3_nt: TGCGCCAGCAGAAAAACAGGGATCGAGCAGTTCTTC
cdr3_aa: CASRKTGIEQFF

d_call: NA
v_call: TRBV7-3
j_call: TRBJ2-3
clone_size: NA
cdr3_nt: TGTGCCAGCAGCTTACTCAGGGGAAGCGATACGCAGTATTTT
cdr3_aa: CASSLLRGSDTQYF

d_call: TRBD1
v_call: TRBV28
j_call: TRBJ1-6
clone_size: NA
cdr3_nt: TGTGCCAGCAGTCGAGCGACAGGGAGTAATTCACCCCTCCACTTT
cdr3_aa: CASSRATGSNSPLHF

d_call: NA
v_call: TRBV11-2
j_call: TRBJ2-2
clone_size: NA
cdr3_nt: TGTGCCAGCAGCTTAGTGGCTAGCAGAGGTGGCGGGGAGCTGTTTTTT
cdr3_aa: CASSLVASRGGGELFF

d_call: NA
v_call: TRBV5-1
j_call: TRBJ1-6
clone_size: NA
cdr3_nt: TGCGCCAGCAGCTTGGCCACTGGGGCAGCTTCACCCCTCCACTTT
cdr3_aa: CASSLATGAASPLHF

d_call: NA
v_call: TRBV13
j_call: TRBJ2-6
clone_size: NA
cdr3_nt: TGTGCCAGCAGCTTAGGCTTTTCTGGGGCCAACGTCCTGACTTTC
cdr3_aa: CASSLGFSGANVLTF

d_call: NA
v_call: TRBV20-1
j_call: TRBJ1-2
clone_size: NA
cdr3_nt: TGCAGGGGAGGGACCGACTATGGCTACACCTTC
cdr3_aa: CRGGTDYGYTF

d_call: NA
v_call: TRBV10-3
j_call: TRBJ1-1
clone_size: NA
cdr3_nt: TGTGCCACCGACCTAGGCGGGGCCCCTAAGGCTGAAGCTTTCTTT
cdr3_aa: CATDLGGAPKAEAFF

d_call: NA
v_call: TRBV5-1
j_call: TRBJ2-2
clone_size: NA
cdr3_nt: TGCGCCAGCAGCTTGGAGGGGTTCTTCACCGGGGAGCTGTTTTTT
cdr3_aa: CASSLEGFFTGELFF

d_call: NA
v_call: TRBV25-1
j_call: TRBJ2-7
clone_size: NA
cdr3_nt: TGTGCCGCAGGGAATCCCTACGAGCAGTACTTC
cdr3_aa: CAAGNPYEQYF

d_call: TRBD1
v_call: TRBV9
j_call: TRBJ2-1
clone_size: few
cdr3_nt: TGTGCCAGCAGCGGGGACAGTTACAATGAGCAGTTCTTC
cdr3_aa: CASSGDSYNEQFF

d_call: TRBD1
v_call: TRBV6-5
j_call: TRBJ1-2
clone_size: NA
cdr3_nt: TGTGCCAGCAGTTACACCTATGACAGGGTTGACTATGGCTACACCTTC
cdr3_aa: CASSYTYDRVDYGYTF

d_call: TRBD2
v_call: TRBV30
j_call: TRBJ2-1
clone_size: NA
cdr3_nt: TGTGCCTGGAGTGTACGGCGTAGTGCTAGCGGGCTCTATCATGAGCAGTTCTTC
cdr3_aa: CAWSVRRSASGLYHEQFF

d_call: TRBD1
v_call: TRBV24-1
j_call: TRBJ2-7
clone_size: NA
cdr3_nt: TGTGCCACCAGTGACGCAACCGGGACAGGGAAGGCGGGGCAGTACTTC
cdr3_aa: CATSDATGTGKAGQYF

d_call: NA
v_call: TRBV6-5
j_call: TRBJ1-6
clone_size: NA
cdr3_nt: TGTGCCAGCAGGTATAGACAGAATAATTCACCCCTCCACTTT
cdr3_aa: CASRYRQNNSPLHF

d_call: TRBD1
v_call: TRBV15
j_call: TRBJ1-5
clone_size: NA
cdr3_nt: TGTGCCACCAGCAGACCTCGACAGGGCCAAGGCAATCAGCCCCAGCATTTT
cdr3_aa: CATSRPRQGQGNQPQHF

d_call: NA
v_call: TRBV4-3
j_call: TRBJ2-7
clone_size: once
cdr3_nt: TGCGCCAGCAGCCAACACGGGGTTATCGGCGAGCAGTACTTC
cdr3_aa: CASSQHGVIGEQYF

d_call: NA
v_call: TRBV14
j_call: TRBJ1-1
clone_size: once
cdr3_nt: TGTGCCAGCAGCCTTGGGGGGGCGTCCACTGAAGCTTTCTTT
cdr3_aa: CASSLGGASTEAFF

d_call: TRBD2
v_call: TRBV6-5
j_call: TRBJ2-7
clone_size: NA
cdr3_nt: TGTGCCAGCAGTCTGGGGCGGGAGGGCCGCGAGCAGTACTTC
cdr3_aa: CASSLGREGREQYF

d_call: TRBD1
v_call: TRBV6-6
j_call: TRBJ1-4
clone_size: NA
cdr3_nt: TGTGCCAGCAGCCCCTGGGGACAGGGGGATGAAAAACTGTTTTTT
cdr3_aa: CASSPWGQGDEKLFF

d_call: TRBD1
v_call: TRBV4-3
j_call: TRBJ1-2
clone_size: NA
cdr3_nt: TGCGCCAGCAGCCAAGGCCGACCACTAAAGGGCAGGGGGCCTCGAAGGGCCTTC
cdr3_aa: CASSQGRPLKGRGPRRAF

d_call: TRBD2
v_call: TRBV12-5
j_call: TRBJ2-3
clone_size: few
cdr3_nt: TGTGCTAGTGCCCCCACAGCGGGGGTCACAGATACGCAGTATTTT
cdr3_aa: CASAPTAGVTDTQYF

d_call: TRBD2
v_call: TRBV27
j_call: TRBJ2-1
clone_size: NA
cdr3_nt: TGTGCCAGCAGAACTAGCGGGAGATATGAGCAGTTCTTC
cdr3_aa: CASRTSGRYEQFF

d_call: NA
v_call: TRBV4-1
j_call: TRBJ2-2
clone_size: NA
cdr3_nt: TGCGCCAGCAGCCAAGTTTGGCAGAATGGGGAGCTGTTTTTT
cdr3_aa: CASSQVWQNGELFF

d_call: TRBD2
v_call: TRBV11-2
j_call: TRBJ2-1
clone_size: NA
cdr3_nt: TGTGCCAGCAGCCAACTAGCGGGAGGGATAACCTACAATGAGCAGTTCTTC
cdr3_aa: CASSQLAGGITYNEQFF

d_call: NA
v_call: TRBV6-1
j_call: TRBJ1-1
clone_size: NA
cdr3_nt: TGTGCCAGCAGTCCGTCGGGCACTGAAGCTTTCTTT
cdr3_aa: CASSPSGTEAFF

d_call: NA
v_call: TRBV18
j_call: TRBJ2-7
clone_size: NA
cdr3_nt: TGTGCCAGCTCACCTGACAACTCCTACGAGCAGTACTTC
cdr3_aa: CASSPDNSYEQYF

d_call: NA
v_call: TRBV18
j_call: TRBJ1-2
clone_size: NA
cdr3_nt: TGTGCCAGCTCGACCCCGGAGACAGGCGGCTACACCTTC
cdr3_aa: CASSTPETGGYTF

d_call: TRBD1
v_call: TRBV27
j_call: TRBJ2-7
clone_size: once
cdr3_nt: TGTGCCAGCGCGATGGCAGGGGGCATCTACGAGCAGTACTTC
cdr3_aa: CASAMAGGIYEQYF

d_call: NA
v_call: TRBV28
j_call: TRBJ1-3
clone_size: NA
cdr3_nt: TGTGCCAGCAGTTCGCTCCCTTCGCTGGGAGAAGACACCATATATTTT
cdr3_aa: CASSSLPSLGEDTIYF

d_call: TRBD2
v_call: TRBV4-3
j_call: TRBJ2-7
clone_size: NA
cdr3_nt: TGCGCCAGCAGCCCTGGGGGGCTAGCGGGGAACGAGCAGTACTTC
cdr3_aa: CASSPGGLAGNEQYF

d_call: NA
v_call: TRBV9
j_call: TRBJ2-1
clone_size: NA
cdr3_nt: TGTGCCAGCAGCGAAAGCGGGTCTTACAATGAGCAGTTCTTC
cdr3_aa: CASSESGSYNEQFF

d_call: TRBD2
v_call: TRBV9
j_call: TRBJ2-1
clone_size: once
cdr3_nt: TGTGCCAGCAGCGTAGTAGCGGGGGGTCGGAATGAGCAGTTCTTC
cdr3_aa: CASSVVAGGRNEQFF